This TCR beta chain stems from a study of blood T cell repertoires in COVID-19. Background on the study: Some COVID-19 samples were acute and others convalescent; all came from the United States, Italy and Spain. Nucleic acid was either cDNA or gDNA, and it came from T cells, B-cell-depleted T cells, or PBMCs.

Authors' data handling: Quantification of nucleated cells was approximated via reference gene primer amplification. TCRdb's table, derived via immunoSEQ multiplex PCR, lists solely in-frame clones and lacks some. D and trimming were read from the DNA, whereas the V and J calls and clone size are those reported in that table. The data contain about 300,000 clones, over 80% of them seen just once; the ten biggest clones take up 6% to 8%. The germline CDR1 and CDR2 sequences are MGHDK and SYGVNS. V dropped 7 bases and J dropped 0 bases, with 25 bases sitting between them. The CDR3 covers 18 residues. The clonotype was recovered from a woman aged 50 to 60 with COVID-19, enrolled during active disease. The sequencing sample was made of peripheral blood. The V call is TRBV25-1, the J call TRBJ2-7, with no clear D. The CDR3 reads CASIKTLFLEKSSYEQYF. CDR3 DNA: TGTGCCAGCATCAAGACCCTTTTCTTGGAGAAAAGCTCCTACGAGCAGTACTTC.